A selection of T cell receptor beta chains follows, all from one sample in a study of shared clonotypes between healthy human individuals. Assay used: immunoSEQ multiplex PCR; TCRdb lists only in-frame clones, some missing. Of more than 400,000 clones in the sample, about 96% were seen once. The specimen was naive CD4+ T cells sorted from blood. The receptors derive from a woman aged 25 to 45 in good health. Both conserved end residues are part of each CDR3. D genes are given only for firm matches. Not every row has a clone size; where given, it reads once, few, many or a size class.

V: TRBV6-5; D: TRBD1; size: -; J: TRBJ2-7; CDR3: CASSSPGQGMYEQYF; DNA: TGTGCCAGCAGTTCCCCCGGACAGGGCATGTACGAGCAGTACTTC
V: TRBV28; D: -; size: -; J: TRBJ1-5; CDR3: CATIPMFGTSNQPQHF; DNA: TGTGCCACAATTCCAATGTTTGGAACCAGCAATCAGCCCCAGCATTTT
V: TRBV29-1; D: TRBD1; size: -; J: TRBJ1-5; CDR3: CSVRDRGNQPQHF; DNA: TGCAGCGTGAGGGACAGGGGGAATCAGCCCCAGCATTTT
V: TRBV28; D: TRBD1; size: -; J: TRBJ1-2; CDR3: CASRAQGGLYGYTF; DNA: TGTGCCAGCAGAGCCCAGGGGGGCCTCTATGGCTACACCTTC
V: TRBV6-1; D: -; size: -; J: TRBJ1-5; CDR3: CASSDGGLRNQPQHF; DNA: TGTGCCAGCAGTGACGGGGGTTTAAGAAATCAGCCCCAGCATTTT
V: TRBV25-1; D: -; size: -; J: TRBJ2-1; CDR3: CASTSQGGTYNEQFF; DNA: TGTGCCAGCACATCGCAGGGGGGCACCTACAATGAGCAGTTCTTC
V: TRBV27; D: -; size: -; J: TRBJ2-6; CDR3: CASSLSVYGANVLTF; DNA: TGTGCCAGCAGTTTATCGGTATATGGGGCCAACGTCCTGACTTTC
V: TRBV30; D: -; size: -; J: TRBJ2-2; CDR3: CAWSPSTGELFF; DNA: TGTGCCTGGAGTCCTAGCACCGGGGAGCTGTTTTTT
V: TRBV7-9; D: -; size: -; J: TRBJ2-5; CDR3: CASTWSVVETQYF; DNA: TGTGCCAGCACGTGGTCCGTGGTGGAGACCCAGTACTTC
V: TRBV5-4; D: -; size: -; J: TRBJ1-3; CDR3: CASSTNRAPSGNTIYF; DNA: TGTGCCAGCAGCACCAACAGGGCTCCCTCTGGAAACACCATATATTTT
V: TRBV2; D: TRBD1; size: -; J: TRBJ1-2; CDR3: CASSVRGPYGYTF; DNA: TGTGCCAGCAGTGTGAGGGGGCCCTATGGCTACACCTTC
V: TRBV27; D: TRBD1; size: -; J: TRBJ1-4; CDR3: CASSFRQGARGTKLFF; DNA: TGTGCCAGCAGTTTTCGACAGGGGGCCAGGGGAACGAAACTGTTTTTT
V: TRBV2; D: -; size: -; J: TRBJ1-1; CDR3: CASRNTGLPEAFF; DNA: TGTGCCAGCAGGAACACAGGGCTACCTGAAGCTTTCTTT
V: TRBV29-1; D: TRBD2; size: -; J: TRBJ2-7; CDR3: CSVAGTSLPGQYF; DNA: TGCAGCGTTGCGGGGACTAGCCTCCCAGGGCAGTACTTC
V: TRBV5-1; D: TRBD2; size: -; J: TRBJ2-2; CDR3: CASSIGTSPGELFF; DNA: TGCGCCAGCAGCATCGGGACTAGCCCCGGGGAGCTGTTTTTT
V: TRBV9; D: -; size: -; J: TRBJ2-5; CDR3: CASSIGTPQETQYF; DNA: TGTGCCAGCAGCATAGGGACACCTCAAGAGACCCAGTACTTC
V: TRBV27; D: -; size: -; J: TRBJ1-6; CDR3: CASSFQGLPQSPLHF; DNA: TGTGCCAGCAGTTTCCAGGGACTACCCCAGTCACCCCTCCACTTT
V: TRBV7-9; D: -; size: -; J: TRBJ2-7; CDR3: CASSPIIYEQYF; DNA: TGTGCCAGCAGCCCAATCATCTACGAGCAGTACTTC
V: TRBV5-1; D: -; size: -; J: TRBJ1-1; CDR3: CASKFAENTEAFF; DNA: TGCGCCAGCAAGTTCGCCGAGAACACTGAAGCTTTCTTT
V: TRBV28; D: TRBD2; size: -; J: TRBJ2-2; CDR3: CASSLDLAGGGELFF; DNA: TGTGCCAGCAGTTTGGATCTAGCGGGGGGCGGGGAGCTGTTTTTT
V: TRBV19; D: -; size: -; J: TRBJ1-5; CDR3: CASSGSHSNQPQHF; DNA: TGTGCCAGTTCGGGCAGCCATAGCAATCAGCCCCAGCATTTT
V: TRBV19; D: TRBD2; size: -; J: TRBJ2-7; CDR3: CASSSGRFNEQYF; DNA: TGTGCCAGTAGTAGCGGGAGATTTAACGAGCAGTACTTC
V: TRBV6-5; D: -; size: -; J: TRBJ2-5; CDR3: CASSYERNQETQYF; DNA: TGTGCCAGCAGTTACGAGCGCAATCAAGAGACCCAGTACTTC
V: TRBV14; D: TRBD2; size: -; J: TRBJ2-3; CDR3: CASSSPGTSPYTDTQYF; DNA: TGTGCCAGCAGCTCACCCGGGACTAGCCCTTACACAGATACGCAGTATTTT
V: TRBV5-4; D: -; size: -; J: TRBJ2-1; CDR3: CASSLVGGENEQFF; DNA: TGTGCCAGCAGCTTGGTAGGGGGTGAAAATGAGCAGTTCTTC
V: TRBV5-1; D: -; size: once; J: TRBJ2-1; CDR3: CASSLGHWVNEQFF; DNA: TGCGCCAGCAGCTTGGGGCACTGGGTTAATGAGCAGTTCTTC
V: TRBV6-5; D: TRBD1; size: -; J: TRBJ2-7; CDR3: CASSYSTGPTYEQYF; DNA: TGTGCCAGCAGTTACTCGACAGGGCCCACCTACGAGCAGTACTTC
V: TRBV11-2; D: -; size: -; J: TRBJ1-2; CDR3: CASSLVRGGHGNYGYTF; DNA: TGTGCCAGCAGCTTAGTAAGGGGGGGTCACGGCAACTATGGCTACACCTTC
V: TRBV18; D: -; size: -; J: TRBJ2-7; CDR3: CASSPSDKTYEQYF; DNA: TGTGCCAGCTCACCTTCGGACAAAACCTACGAGCAGTACTTC
V: TRBV6-1; D: TRBD1; size: -; J: TRBJ1-5; CDR3: CASTQDRGSQPQHF; DNA: TGTGCCAGCACCCAGGACAGGGGTTCTCAGCCCCAGCATTTT
V: TRBV11-2; D: -; size: once; J: TRBJ2-5; CDR3: CASSFWTRIGETQYF; DNA: TGTGCCAGCAGCTTCTGGACCCGGATCGGGGAGACCCAGTACTTC
V: TRBV6-6; D: -; size: -; J: TRBJ2-3; CDR3: CASRRRVDTDTQYF; DNA: TGTGCCAGCAGACGGCGTGTAGACACAGATACGCAGTATTTT
V: TRBV11-2; D: -; size: -; J: TRBJ2-1; CDR3: CASSLFTDEQFF; DNA: TGTGCCAGCAGCTTATTTACAGATGAGCAGTTCTTC
V: TRBV2; D: TRBD1; size: once; J: TRBJ2-7; CDR3: CASSETGFLYEQYF; DNA: TGTGCCAGCAGTGAGACAGGGTTCCTCTACGAGCAGTACTTC
V: TRBV29-1; D: -; size: -; J: TRBJ1-4; CDR3: CSVYPRGTPEKLFF; DNA: TGCAGCGTGTACCCTAGAGGGACACCCGAAAAACTGTTTTTT
V: TRBV11-2; D: TRBD2; size: -; J: TRBJ2-1; CDR3: CASSSSGTSGMYEQFF; DNA: TGTGCCAGCAGCTCATCCGGGACTAGCGGTATGTATGAGCAGTTCTTC
V: TRBV4-1; D: TRBD2; size: -; J: TRBJ2-2; CDR3: CASSQEGLAGPNTGELFF; DNA: TGCGCCAGCAGCCAAGAGGGACTAGCGGGACCGAACACCGGGGAGCTGTTTTTT
V: TRBV6-1; D: -; size: -; J: TRBJ2-7; CDR3: CASSEAPPSWGFMSSYEQYF; DNA: TGTGCCAGCAGTGAAGCCCCGCCTTCATGGGGGTTCATGAGCTCCTACGAGCAGTACTTC
V: TRBV6-5; D: TRBD2; size: -; J: TRBJ2-1; CDR3: CASMGGSVSYNEQFF; DNA: TGTGCCAGCATGGGCGGGAGCGTCTCCTACAATGAGCAGTTCTTC
V: TRBV7-9; D: -; size: -; J: TRBJ1-1; CDR3: CASSSRHTEAFF; DNA: TGTGCCAGCAGCTCCAGGCACACTGAAGCTTTCTTT
V: TRBV27; D: TRBD2; size: once; J: TRBJ2-5; CDR3: CASSPTSVLETQYF; DNA: TGTGCCAGCAGTCCTACTAGCGTTCTAGAGACCCAGTACTTC